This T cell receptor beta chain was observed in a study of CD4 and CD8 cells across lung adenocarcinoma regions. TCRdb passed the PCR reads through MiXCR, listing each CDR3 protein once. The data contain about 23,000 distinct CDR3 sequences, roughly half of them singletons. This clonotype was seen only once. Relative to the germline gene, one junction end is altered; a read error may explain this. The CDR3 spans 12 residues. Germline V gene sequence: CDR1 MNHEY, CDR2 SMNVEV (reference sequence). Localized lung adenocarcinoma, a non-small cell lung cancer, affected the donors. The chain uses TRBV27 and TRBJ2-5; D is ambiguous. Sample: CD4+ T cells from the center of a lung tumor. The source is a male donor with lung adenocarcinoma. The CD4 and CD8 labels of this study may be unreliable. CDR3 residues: CARGRDQETQYF. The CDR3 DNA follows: TGTGCCAGGGGCCGTGACCAAGAGACGCAGTATTTC.